A selection of T cell receptor beta chains follows, all from one sample in a study of control samples from healthy donors and cancer patients. TCRdb's table, derived via immunoSEQ multiplex PCR, lists solely in-frame clones and lacks some. This sample has tens of thousands of clones; more than 75% occur once, and the top ten carry approximately 11%. The sample consisted of PBMCs. The receptors stem from a woman in her fifties or sixties with lung cancer. CDR3s include the opening cysteine and the closing phenylalanine or tryptophan. D genes are given only for firm matches.

CDR3 protein: CASSWDLRDNSPLHF
V gene: TRBV5-1
D gene: NA
J gene: TRBJ1-6

CDR3 protein: CASSLMGLPGEPQHF
V gene: TRBV7-9
D gene: NA
J gene: TRBJ1-5

CDR3 protein: CASSRPVWRRDEQFF
V gene: TRBV4-1
D gene: NA
J gene: TRBJ2-1

CDR3 protein: CASSVGTLPQETQYF
V gene: TRBV9
D gene: NA
J gene: TRBJ2-5

CDR3 protein: CASQKQGYQETQYF
V gene: TRBV27
D gene: NA
J gene: TRBJ2-5

CDR3 protein: CASSVTGGPSGEQYF
V gene: TRBV2
D gene: TRBD2
J gene: TRBJ2-7

CDR3 protein: CASKAGVTIETQYF
V gene: TRBV2
D gene: TRBD2
J gene: TRBJ2-5

CDR3 protein: CASSFFAGISYNEQFF
V gene: TRBV28
D gene: NA
J gene: TRBJ2-1

CDR3 protein: CASSRPGRQQVTLHF
V gene: TRBV28
D gene: NA
J gene: TRBJ1-6

CDR3 protein: CASSLSGTGDREQYF
V gene: TRBV28
D gene: TRBD1
J gene: TRBJ2-7

CDR3 protein: CSAPSGAGAFF
V gene: TRBV20-1
D gene: NA
J gene: TRBJ1-1

CDR3 protein: CAGSRGGQDSPLHF
V gene: TRBV28
D gene: NA
J gene: TRBJ1-6

CDR3 protein: CASSQLRGDTQYF
V gene: TRBV4-2
D gene: NA
J gene: TRBJ2-3

CDR3 protein: CASSSHSGGAYNEQFF
V gene: TRBV25-1
D gene: TRBD2
J gene: TRBJ2-1

CDR3 protein: CASSDPRQGYNEQFF
V gene: TRBV2
D gene: TRBD1
J gene: TRBJ2-1

CDR3 protein: CASSLSAQPHVERELFF
V gene: TRBV5-1
D gene: NA
J gene: TRBJ2-2

CDR3 protein: CASSTIEGYAFF
V gene: TRBV10-1
D gene: NA
J gene: TRBJ1-1

CDR3 protein: CASSPGQADTQYF
V gene: TRBV5-1
D gene: TRBD1
J gene: TRBJ2-3

CDR3 protein: CASVVQGGNQPQHF
V gene: TRBV2
D gene: NA
J gene: TRBJ1-5

CDR3 protein: CASSEWDRGRGYTF
V gene: TRBV10-1
D gene: TRBD1
J gene: TRBJ1-2

CDR3 protein: CATSRQGGNSPLHF
V gene: TRBV15
D gene: NA
J gene: TRBJ1-6

CDR3 protein: CASSLAGGLTSYEQYF
V gene: TRBV4-1
D gene: NA
J gene: TRBJ2-7

CDR3 protein: CASSEPDRAEAFF
V gene: TRBV25-1
D gene: TRBD1
J gene: TRBJ1-1

CDR3 protein: CASSGSGVEGIYTF
V gene: TRBV2
D gene: NA
J gene: TRBJ1-2

CDR3 protein: CASSLELAGGRIYNEQFF
V gene: TRBV11-3
D gene: TRBD2
J gene: TRBJ2-1

CDR3 protein: CASSLSDRIRGPLHF
V gene: TRBV27
D gene: NA
J gene: TRBJ1-6

CDR3 protein: CASSRGGQQETQYF
V gene: TRBV10-1
D gene: NA
J gene: TRBJ2-5

CDR3 protein: CASSLEGGQTYEQYF
V gene: TRBV11-2
D gene: NA
J gene: TRBJ2-7

CDR3 protein: CASSESLPRGIYEQYF
V gene: TRBV6-1
D gene: NA
J gene: TRBJ2-7

CDR3 protein: CASNKAGDDSPLHF
V gene: TRBV27
D gene: NA
J gene: TRBJ1-6

CDR3 protein: CASSPRLAREGYEQYF
V gene: TRBV7-9
D gene: TRBD2
J gene: TRBJ2-7

CDR3 protein: CASSLLLGANTGELFF
V gene: TRBV9
D gene: NA
J gene: TRBJ2-2

CDR3 protein: CASSDDPGSTQYF
V gene: TRBV10-1
D gene: NA
J gene: TRBJ2-3

CDR3 protein: CASSQGVSNTEAFF
V gene: TRBV7-2
D gene: NA
J gene: TRBJ1-1

CDR3 protein: CASSLDRANTGELFF
V gene: TRBV18
D gene: TRBD1
J gene: TRBJ2-2

CDR3 protein: CASSKGGQAYRGYTF
V gene: TRBV21-1
D gene: NA
J gene: TRBJ1-2

CDR3 protein: CASSQAAGGANNEQFF
V gene: TRBV3-1/TRBV3-2
D gene: TRBD2
J gene: TRBJ2-1